The following is a T cell receptor beta chain sequence with its context. This clone appeared a single time. There is no known antigen for this receptor. Base qualities are not at hand, and no much larger clone is one base apart. The entry originates in a study of blood T cell repertoires in COVID-19 (dated by TCRdb to 2018 to 2021). Context from the whole study: Samples covering the acute and convalescent phases of COVID-19 were provided by collaborators in the United States, Italy and Spain. The material from the prospective study consisted of cDNA or gDNA derived from T cells, B-cell-depleted T cells, or PBMCs. The dataset comprised deeply sampled blood TCRbeta repertoires from subjects exposed to, actively infected with, or recovered from COVID-19. A freely available public database, intended as a resource for researchers studying the immune response to SARS-CoV-2, is where the repertoires were released. Samples were obtained from the ongoing ImmuneRACE study (first 160 participants) and from over 1,000 subjects provided by 6 global collaborators. Nearly every sample came with metadata listing a de-identified subject ID, COVID-19 status, age in years and sex. HLA class I and class II types, where available, came from metadata supplied by the sample provider rather than from assay-based typing. The investigation overall reported the following: Clinical and demographic metadata were provided uncurated, with the amount varying by source and participant.

Including cysteine and phenylalanine, the CDR3 has 15 amino acids. The retained sequence is limited to the CDR3, 45 bases, with the frame set at the first base. According to the germline V gene (reference sequence), CDR1 reads LGHDT and CDR2 reads YNNKEL. V lost 6 bases and J lost 5 bases, and the count of bases not matched to a germline gene is 6. The immunoSEQ Assay, a bias-controlled multiplex PCR, was used to amplify TCRbeta CDR3 regions from genomic DNA. On the study's bioinformatics: Within the assay, amplification of reference gene primers was used to estimate how many nucleated cells each sample contained. Sequence reads were collapsed and filtered to measure the absolute abundance of every unique TCRbeta CDR3 rearrangement. For each sample, productive Simpson clonality was calculated by taking the square root of Simpson's diversity index across productive rearrangements. As stored in TCRdb, this immuneACCESS dataset retains in-frame rearrangements with V and J assigned. A fraction of the clones does not appear; measured against another copy, unresolved V genes explain less than half of the discrepancy, and the remainder lacks a known reason. V and J calls and clone size come straight from that table; D and trimming were deduced from the DNA. Present in this sample are around 300,000 clones, about four fifths of which were seen just once. The ten largest make up 2.5% to 3.5% of the sample.

Whole blood was collected in K2EDTA tubes by collaborating institutions according to the institutions' own protocols. For TCRbeta analysis, collaborators shipped samples as frozen whole blood, isolated PBMCs, or DNA extracted from either of those sample types. The source is a man aged 30 to 45 with active or convalescent COVID-19. The chain is assembled from TRBV3-1 (or the pseudogene TRBV3-2) and TRBJ1-4, with TRBD1 matching 10 junction bases. Sequencing was done on a sample of peripheral blood. The nucleotide sequence reads TGTGCCAGCAGTCCATGGACAGGGGGGAATGAAAAACTGTTTTTT. The translation is CASSPWTGGNEKLFF.